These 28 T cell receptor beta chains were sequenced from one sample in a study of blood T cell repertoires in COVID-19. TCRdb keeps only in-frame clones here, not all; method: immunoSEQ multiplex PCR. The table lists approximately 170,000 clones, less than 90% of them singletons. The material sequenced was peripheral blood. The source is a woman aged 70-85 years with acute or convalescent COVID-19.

CDR3 in amino acids: CSASQTAGNTIYF. The CDR3 nucleotides read TGCAGTGCTAGTCAAACAGCTGGAAACACCATATATTTT. The rearrangement uses TRBV20-1 and TRBJ1-3; D gene ambiguous. Germline CDR1 reads DFQATT; CDR2 reads SNEGSKA (reference sequence). The length of the CDR3 is 13 residues. The germline V and J ends were trimmed by 3 bases and 2 bases, with 8 bases remaining between them.

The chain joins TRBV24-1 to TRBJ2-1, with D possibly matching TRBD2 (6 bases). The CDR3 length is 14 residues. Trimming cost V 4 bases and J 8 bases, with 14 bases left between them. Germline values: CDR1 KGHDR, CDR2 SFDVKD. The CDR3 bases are TGTGCCACCAGTGAACCCTGGAGGGGAGATGAGCAGTTCTTC. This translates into CATSEPWRGDEQFF.

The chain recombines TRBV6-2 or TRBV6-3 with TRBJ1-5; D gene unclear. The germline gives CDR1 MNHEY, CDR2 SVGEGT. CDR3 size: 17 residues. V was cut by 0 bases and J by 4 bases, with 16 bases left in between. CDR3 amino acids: CASSYSRLLVRNQPQHF. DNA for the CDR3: TGTGCCAGCAGTTACTCGCGCCTCCTGGTTCGGAATCAGCCCCAGCATTTT.

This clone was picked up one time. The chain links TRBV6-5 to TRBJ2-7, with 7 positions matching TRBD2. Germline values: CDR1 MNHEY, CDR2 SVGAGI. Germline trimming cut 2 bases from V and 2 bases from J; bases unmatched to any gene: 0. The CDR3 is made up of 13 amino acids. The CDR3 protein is CASSYRGAYEQYF. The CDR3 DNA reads TGTGCCAGCAGTTACCGGGGGGCCTACGAGCAGTACTTC.

CDR3 coding DNA: TGTGCCAGTAGTCGGGGGGGCCCCTACAATGAGCAGTTCTTC. Translation gives CASSRGGPYNEQFF. The V call is TRBV19, the J call TRBJ2-1; 8 nucleotides line up with TRBD2. V lost 5 bases and J lost 2; bases outside the gene matches: 2. The CDR3 has 14 residues. Germline lookup yields CDR1 LNHDA and CDR2 SQIVND (reference sequence).

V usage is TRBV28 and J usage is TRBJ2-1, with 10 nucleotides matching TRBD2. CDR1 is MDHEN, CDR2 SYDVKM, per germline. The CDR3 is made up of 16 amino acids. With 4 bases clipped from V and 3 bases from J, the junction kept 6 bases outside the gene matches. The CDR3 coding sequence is TGTGCCAGCAGTTCTCCTCCTAGCGGGAGCTACAATGAGCAGTTCTTC. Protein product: CASSSPPSGSYNEQFF.

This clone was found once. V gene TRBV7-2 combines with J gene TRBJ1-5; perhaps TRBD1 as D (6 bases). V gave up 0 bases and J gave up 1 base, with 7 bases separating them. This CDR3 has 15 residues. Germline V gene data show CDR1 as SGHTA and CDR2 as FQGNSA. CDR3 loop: CASSLATGSNQPQHF. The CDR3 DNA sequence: TGTGCCAGCAGCTTAGCAACAGGGAGCAATCAGCCCCAGCATTTT.

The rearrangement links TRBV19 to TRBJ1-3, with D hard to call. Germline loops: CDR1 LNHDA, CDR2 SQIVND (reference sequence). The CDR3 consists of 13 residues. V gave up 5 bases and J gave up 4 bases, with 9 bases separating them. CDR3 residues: CASSWAPGNTIYF. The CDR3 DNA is TGTGCCAGTAGTTGGGCTCCGGGAAACACCATATATTTT.

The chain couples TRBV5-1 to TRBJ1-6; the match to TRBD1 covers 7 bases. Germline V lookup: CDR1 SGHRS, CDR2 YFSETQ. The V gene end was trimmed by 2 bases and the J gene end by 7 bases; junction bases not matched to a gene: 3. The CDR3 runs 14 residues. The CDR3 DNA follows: TGCGCCAGCAGCTTTGACAGGGAAAATTCACCCCTCCACTTT. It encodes CASSFDRENSPLHF. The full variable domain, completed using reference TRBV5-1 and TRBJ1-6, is KAGVTQTPRYLIKTRGQQVTLSCSPISGHRSVSWYQQTPGQGLQFLFEYFSETQRNKGNFPGRFSGRQFSNSRSEMNVSTLELGDSALYLCASSFDRENSPLHFGNGTRLTVT.

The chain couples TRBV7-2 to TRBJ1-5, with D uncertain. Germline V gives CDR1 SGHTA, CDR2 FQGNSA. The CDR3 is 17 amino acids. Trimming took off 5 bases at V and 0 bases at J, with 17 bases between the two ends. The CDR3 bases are TGTGCCAGCAGCGCAATGGCGGGAGGACCTAGCAATCAGCCCCAGCATTTT. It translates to CASSAMAGGPSNQPQHF.

The CDR3 loop is CASSPPSGGVSKNIQYF. For the CDR3, the DNA is TGTGCCAGCAGCCCCCCTAGCGGGGGGGTATCCAAAAACATTCAGTACTTC. This rearrangement joins TRBV3-1 (or the pseudogene TRBV3-2) to TRBJ2-4, with 12 bases fitting TRBD2. CDR1 LGHDT and CDR2 YNNKEL come from the germline V gene (reference sequence). V trimming: 4 bases; J trimming: 2 bases; junction bases outside the gene matches: 6. The CDR3 length is 17 residues.

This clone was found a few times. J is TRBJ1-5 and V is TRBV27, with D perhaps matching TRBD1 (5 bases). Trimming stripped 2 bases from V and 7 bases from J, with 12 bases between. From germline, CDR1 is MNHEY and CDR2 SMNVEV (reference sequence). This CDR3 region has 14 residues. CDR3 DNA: TGTGCCAGCAGTTTACGGGGGGGAGACCAGCCCCAGCATTTT. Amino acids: CASSLRGGDQPQHF.

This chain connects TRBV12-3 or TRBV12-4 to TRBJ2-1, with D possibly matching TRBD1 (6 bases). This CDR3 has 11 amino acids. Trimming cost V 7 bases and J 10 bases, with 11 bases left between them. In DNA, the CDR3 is TGTGCCAGCACCGACAGGTACGAGCAGTTCTTC. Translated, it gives CASTDRYEQFF.

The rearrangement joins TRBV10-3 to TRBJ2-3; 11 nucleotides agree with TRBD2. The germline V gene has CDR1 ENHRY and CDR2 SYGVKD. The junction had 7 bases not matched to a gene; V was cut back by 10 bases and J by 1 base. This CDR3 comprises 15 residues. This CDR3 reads CASQTSGRGTDTQYF. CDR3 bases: TGTGCCAGCCAAACTAGCGGGAGAGGCACAGATACGCAGTATTTT.

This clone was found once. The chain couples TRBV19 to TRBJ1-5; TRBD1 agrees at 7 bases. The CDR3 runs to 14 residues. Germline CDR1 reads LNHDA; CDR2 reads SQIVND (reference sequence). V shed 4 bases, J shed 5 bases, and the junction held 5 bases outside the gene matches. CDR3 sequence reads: CASSKQGPDQPQHF. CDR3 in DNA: TGTGCCAGTAGTAAACAGGGGCCAGATCAGCCCCAGCATTTT.

The CDR3: CASSPGGDIQYF. In DNA form, the CDR3 reads TGTGCCAGCTCACCGGGGGGGGACATTCAGTACTTC. The chain couples TRBV18 to TRBJ2-4; 7 nucleotides line up with TRBD2. This CDR3 is 12 amino acids long. V was clipped by 3 bases and J by 8 bases; unmatched bases: 1. Germline values: CDR1 KGHSH, CDR2 LQKENI. The full variable domain, its missing parts supplied by reference TRBV18 and TRBJ2-4, is NAGVMQNPRHLVRRRGQEARLRCSPMKGHSHVYWYRQLPEEGLKFMVYLQKENIIDESGMPKERFSAEFPKEGPSILRIQQVVRGDSAAYFCASSPGGDIQYFGAGTRLSVL.

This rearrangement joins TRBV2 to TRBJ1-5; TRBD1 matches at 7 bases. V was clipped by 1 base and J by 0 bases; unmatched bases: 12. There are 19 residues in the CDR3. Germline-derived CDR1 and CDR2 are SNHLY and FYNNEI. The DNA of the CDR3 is TGTGCCAGCAGTGAAGTGAGGGACAGCAATCGAAATAGCAATCAGCCCCAGCATTTT. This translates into CASSEVRDSNRNSNQPQHF.

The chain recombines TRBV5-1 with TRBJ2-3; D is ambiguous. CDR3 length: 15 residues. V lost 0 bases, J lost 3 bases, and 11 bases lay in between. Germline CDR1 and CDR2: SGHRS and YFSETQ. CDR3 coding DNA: TGCGCCAGCAGCTTGGAAGGCCGGAGAACAGATACGCAGTATTTT. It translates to CASSLEGRRTDTQYF.

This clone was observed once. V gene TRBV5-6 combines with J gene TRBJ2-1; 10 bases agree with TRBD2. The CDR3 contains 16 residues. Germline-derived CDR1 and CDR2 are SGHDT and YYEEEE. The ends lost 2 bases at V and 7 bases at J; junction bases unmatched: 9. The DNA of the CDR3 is TGTGCCAGCAGCTTTTTAGCTAGCGGGAGTTTAAATGAGCAGTTCTTC. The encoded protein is CASSFLASGSLNEQFF.

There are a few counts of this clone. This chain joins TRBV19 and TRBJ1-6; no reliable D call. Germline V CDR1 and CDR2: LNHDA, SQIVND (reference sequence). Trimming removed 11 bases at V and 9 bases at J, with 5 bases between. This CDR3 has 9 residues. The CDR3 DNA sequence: TGTGCCGCGGGTTCACCCCTCCACTTT. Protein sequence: CAAGSPLHF.

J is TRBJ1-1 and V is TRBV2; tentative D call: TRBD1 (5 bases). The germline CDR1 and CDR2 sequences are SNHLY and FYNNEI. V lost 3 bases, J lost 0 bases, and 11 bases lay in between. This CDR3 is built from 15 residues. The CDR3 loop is CASSEGRGMNTEAFF. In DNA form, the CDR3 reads TGTGCCAGCAGTGAGGGGCGGGGAATGAACACTGAAGCTTTCTTT.

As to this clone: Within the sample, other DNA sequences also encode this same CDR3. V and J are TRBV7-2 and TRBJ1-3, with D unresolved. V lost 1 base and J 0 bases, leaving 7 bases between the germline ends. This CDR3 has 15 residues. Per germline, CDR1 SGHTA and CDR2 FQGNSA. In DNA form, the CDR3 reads TGTGCCAGCAGCTTAGGGCCTGGCTCTGGAAACACCATATATTTT. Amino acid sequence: CASSLGPGSGNTIYF.

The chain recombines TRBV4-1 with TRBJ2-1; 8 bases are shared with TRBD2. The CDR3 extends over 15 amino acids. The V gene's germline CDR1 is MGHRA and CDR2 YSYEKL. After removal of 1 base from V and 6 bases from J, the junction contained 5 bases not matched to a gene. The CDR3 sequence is CASSQGTSRPNEQFF. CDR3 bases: TGCGCCAGCAGCCAAGGGACTAGCCGGCCCAATGAGCAGTTCTTC.

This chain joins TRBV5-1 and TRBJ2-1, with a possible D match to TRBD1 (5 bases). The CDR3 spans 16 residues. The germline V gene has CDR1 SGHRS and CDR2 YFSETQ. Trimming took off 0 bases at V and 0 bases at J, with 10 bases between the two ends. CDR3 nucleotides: TGCGCCAGCAGCTTGGGAAACAGGTTCTCCTACAATGAGCAGTTCTTC. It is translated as CASSLGNRFSYNEQFF.

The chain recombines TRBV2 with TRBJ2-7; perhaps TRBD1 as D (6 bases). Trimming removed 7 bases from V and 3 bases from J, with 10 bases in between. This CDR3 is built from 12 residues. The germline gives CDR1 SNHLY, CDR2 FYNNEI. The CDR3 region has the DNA TGTGCCAGCACCGGGACAATCTACGAGCAGTACTTC. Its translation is CASTGTIYEQYF. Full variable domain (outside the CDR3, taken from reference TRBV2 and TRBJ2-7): EPEVTQTPSHQVTQMGQEVILRCVPISNHLYFYWYRQILGQKVEFLVSFYNNEISEKSEIFDDQFSVERPDGSNFTLKIRSTKLEDSAMYFCASTGTIYEQYFGPGTRLTVT.

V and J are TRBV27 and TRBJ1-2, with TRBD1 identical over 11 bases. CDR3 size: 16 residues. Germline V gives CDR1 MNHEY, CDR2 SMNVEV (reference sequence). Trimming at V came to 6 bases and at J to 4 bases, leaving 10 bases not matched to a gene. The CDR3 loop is CASSGVRTGGFYGYTF. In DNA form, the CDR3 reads TGTGCCAGCAGCGGAGTTCGGACAGGGGGCTTCTATGGCTACACCTTC.

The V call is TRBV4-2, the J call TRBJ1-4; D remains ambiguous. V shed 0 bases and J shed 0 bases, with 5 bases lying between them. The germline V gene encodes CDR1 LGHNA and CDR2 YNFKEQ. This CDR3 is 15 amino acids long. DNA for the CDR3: TGTGCCAGCAGCCAAGAACGAGCAACTAATGAAAAACTGTTTTTT. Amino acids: CASSQERATNEKLFF.

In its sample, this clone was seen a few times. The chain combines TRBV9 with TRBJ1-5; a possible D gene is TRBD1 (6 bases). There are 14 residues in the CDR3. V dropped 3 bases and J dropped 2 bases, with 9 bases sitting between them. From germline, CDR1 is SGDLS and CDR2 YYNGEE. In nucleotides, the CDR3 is TGTGCCAGCAGCGCCCACAGGGGCAATCAGCCCCAGCATTTT. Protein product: CASSAHRGNQPQHF. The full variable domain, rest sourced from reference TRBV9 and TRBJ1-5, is DSGVTQTPKHLITATGQRVTLRCSPRSGDLSVYWYQQSLDQGLQFLIQYYNGEERAKGNILERFSAQQFPDLHSELNLSSLELGDSALYFCASSAHRGNQPQHFGDGTRLSIL.